This T cell receptor (beta chain) comes out of a study of early T cells in non-severe SARS-CoV-2 infection. The wider study: Sequencing input comprised bulk RNA from unsorted whole blood; chain pairing was not available.

Points on this clonotype: Antigen specificity is unknown.

Findings and caveats of the study: Clonotype matching in VDJdb favored anti-spike CD8 responses and did not capture private and CD4 specificities.

Germline CDR1 is SEHNR and CDR2 is FQNEAQ (reference sequence). The V gene lost 2 bases and the J gene lost 2 bases, with 15 bases spanning the gap. This CDR3 region has 16 residues. Unique molecular identifiers were attached to individual cDNA molecules. TCRdb reprocessed the 5' RACE reads with MiXCR, giving one entry per CDR3 protein. The sample consists of more than 80,000 distinct CDR3 sequences, roughly 15% of them appearing once. The specimen was whole blood. The chain has TRBV7-9 and TRBJ1-1, with D uncertain. The TCR sequence derives from an adult who was a healthcare worker with PCR-confirmed SARS-CoV-2 infection or an uninfected control (not recorded which). The CDR3 DNA sequence: TGTGCCAGCAGCTTAAACCCCTTACGGTCCAACACTGAAGCTTTCTTT. Its translation: CASSLNPLRSNTEAFF.